This T cell receptor (beta chain) was profiled in a study of blood T cell repertoires in COVID-19. Study as a whole: Acute-phase and convalescent COVID-19 samples originated in the United States, Italy and Spain. T cells, B-cell-depleted T cells, or PBMCs supplied cDNA or gDNA.

In the original analysis: Amplification of reference gene primers was used by the study to estimate nucleated cell counts. Assay used: immunoSEQ multiplex PCR; TCRdb lists only in-frame clones, some missing. V and J calls and clone size are those listed in that table; D and trimming were worked out from the DNA. This sample has about 55,000 clones, with roughly 83% found just once. This clone was seen more than once but under ten times. V was clipped by 1 base and J by 4 bases, with 9 bases between them. Per the germline V gene, CDR1 is SGDLS and CDR2 is YYNGEE. The CDR3 has 14 amino acids. The clonotype originates from a woman of 80 years or more with acute or convalescent COVID-19. Source material: peripheral blood. The chain recombines TRBV9 with TRBJ1-3; D might be TRBD1 (6 bases). The DNA for the CDR3 is TGTGCCAGCAGCGTACAGGGGCACGGAAACACCATATATTTT. Residues: CASSVQGHGNTIYF.